This section outlines one T cell receptor (beta chain) sequence together with its context. Original data processing: Amplified reference gene primers provided the basis for estimating nucleated cell counts. The method was immunoSEQ multiplex PCR; TCRdb's version includes in-frame clones alone and lacks a portion of them. The V and J calls and clone size were taken over from that table, and D and trimming were inferred from the DNA. The sample records about 130,000 clones, more than 85% being singletons. This sample is part of a study of blood T cell repertoires in COVID-19. Study at large: Samples representing acute and convalescent COVID-19 were sourced from the United States, Italy and Spain. PBMCs, B-cell-depleted T cells, or T cells provided the cDNA or gDNA that made up the material.

V was clipped by 5 bases and J by 4 bases; unmatched bases: 8. Germline CDR1 and CDR2: SGHTA and FQGNSA. This CDR3 region has 15 residues. The sequenced sample was peripheral blood. This sequence joins TRBV7-2 and TRBJ2-1; 7 bases agree with TRBD1. The TCR sequence derives from a man aged 55 to 70 with active or convalescent COVID-19. CDR3 DNA sequence: TGTGCCAGCAGCCCTCGGACAGGTAGTTACAATGAGCAGTTCTTC. Protein sequence: CASSPRTGSYNEQFF.